The present entry profiles one T cell receptor (beta chain) with its context. The data were taken from a study of regulatory T cells in long-lasting Graves disease. Study-level information: Over-5-year antithyroid drug use with positive TSH receptor antibodies defined persistent Graves' disease in the study.

The germline CDR1 and CDR2 sequences are LGHNA and YNFKEQ. Trimming pared 4 bases from V and 0 bases from J, leaving 18 bases between. The CDR3 has 17 residues. Time point in this sample: persistent/refractory GD, antithyroid drugs over 5 years with positive TRAb. From RNA extracted from PBMCs, the TCR library was made. Construction of TCR beta libraries relied on iRepertoire HTBI primers and on Arm-PCR targeting CDR3 regions. TCRdb reanalysed the multiplex PCR reads using MiXCR and keeps one entry per CDR3 protein. The table has over 650,000 distinct CDR3 sequences, about 30% seen once. The receptor was isolated from a female donor with Graves disease. Source: peripheral blood mononuclear cells (PBMCs), taken when the disease was refractory, from a patient treated with antithyroid drugs. The V and J genes are TRBV4-2 and TRBJ1-1; a weak D match, TRBD1 (6 bases). The CDR3 nucleotides are TGTGCCAGCAGCCCCTTTACCAGGGGTCCCATGAACACTGAAGCTTTCTTT. Amino acid sequence: CASSPFTRGPMNTEAFF.